The source of this T cell receptor (beta chain) is a study of T cell repertoires in cytomegalovirus infection. V lost 6 bases and J lost 0, with 6 bases in between. This CDR3 comprises 14 residues. This clonotype was picked up a small number of times. TCRdb re-called the reads through MiXCR, storing one row per CDR3 protein. The sample consists of approximately 170,000 distinct CDR3 sequences, over 15% of them appearing once. Specimen: CD8+ T cells from PBMCs. The rearrangement joins TRBV12-3 or TRBV12-4 to TRBJ2-6; D unresolved. This sequence originates from a human donor in good health (CMV status not recorded). Some clones in this sample may be carry-over from other donors' samples. Written as DNA, the CDR3 is TGTGCCAGCAGGCCCTTCTCTGGGGCCAACGTCCTGACTTTC. Its translation is CASRPFSGANVLTF.